The entry below gives a single T cell receptor beta chain sequence along with its context. Its antigen is currently not known. Base qualities are not at hand, and no much larger clone is one base apart. The sample's treatment or condition label, decoded: randomized to nivolumab then ipilimumab (arm A) or the reverse (arm B). None of the trial patients had been given prior DNA-damaging chemotherapy. Thawed PBMCs were sorted on a FACS Aria II flow cytometer to isolate live CD3+CD8+ cells negative for CD19 and CD56. The samples were obtained from melanoma patients enrolled in CheckMate 064, an open-label, randomized phase II trial testing sequential checkpoint blockade. Peripheral blood mononuclear cells were collected by leukapheresis, purified with Ficoll-Paque, and frozen in human serum with roughly 10% DMSO. Right after sorting, the blood CD3+CD8+ cells were verified to be >95% pure, and DNA extraction followed.

The data stem from a study of sequential checkpoint blockade in melanoma (dated by TCRdb to between 2018 and 2020). With respect to the entire study: Using 1:1 randomization, the trial assigned patients either to first-line nivolumab followed by ipilimumab (arm A) or to ipilimumab followed by nivolumab (arm B). Both trial sequences were followed by maintenance nivolumab. Broader findings and caveats from the paper: Larger, independent patient cohorts are needed to validate the response-prediction model that combines TCR metrics and mutation burden.

CDR1 and CDR2, looked up from the germline V gene, are LGHNA and YSLEER. V is cut by 1 base and J by 10 bases, and the space between the germline ends is 5 bases. Counted from cysteine to phenylalanine, this CDR3 has 11 amino acids. The kept DNA is CDR3 alone, 33 bases in frame from the first base. The immunoSEQ Assay was used to immunosequence TCRbeta CDR3 regions from genomic DNA. Prior to high-throughput sequencing, genomic DNA was amplified by bias-controlled multiplex PCR. Per the authors' processing: To quantify the absolute abundance of each unique TCRbeta CDR3 region, the sequences were collapsed and filtered. Clonality was defined as 1 minus Pielou's evenness and was calculated using productive rearrangements only. Clones with significantly greater frequencies in on-treatment versus baseline samples were identified using a previously published method. This immuneACCESS table, as held by TCRdb, lists in-frame sequences with V and J called but not all clones. Of the missing ones, under half trace to an unresolved V gene in checked studies; the others have no known cause. From that table come the V and J calls and clone size; the DNA was used to work out D and trimming. The sample table shows roughly 9,900 clones, and around 60% are seen once. The biggest ten clones account for approximately 41% of the sample.

The chain was built from TRBV4-3 and TRBJ2-1; a weak D assignment points to TRBD2 (5 bases agree). The specimen was CD8+ T cells sorted from blood (inferred from file names), collected from a patient given nivolumab and ipilimumab in sequence. The sequence derives from a human donor with melanoma. This receptor carries the CDR3 CASSQGEEQFF. The DNA is as follows: TGCGCCAGCAGCCAAGGGGAGGAGCAGTTCTTC.